One and the same sample provided the 27 T cell receptor beta chains below, sequenced in a study of cytomegalovirus exposure and HLA in healthy donors (dated by TCRdb to 2016 to 2017). Library method: the immunoSEQ multiplex PCR assay. For the multiplex PCR, a mixture combining 60 forward primers for TCR Vbeta segments and 13 reverse primers for TCR Jbeta segments was used. The source is immuneACCESS, and TCRdb retained only in-frame sequences with V and J called. Part of the clones is not carried over; for the studies checked, unresolved V genes explain less than half of this, and the remainder is unexplained. Present in this sample are about 120,000 clones, roughly 78% of which were seen just once. Around 3.3% of the sample belongs to the ten largest clones. Sequencing was done on a sample of PBMCs. The receptors come from a woman younger than 45 in good health and CMV-seropositive.

The V and J genes are TRBV9 and TRBJ2-1, with TRBD2 matching 7 bases. CDR3 length: 14 residues. The V gene end was trimmed by 0 bases and the J gene end by 7 bases; junction bases not matched to a gene: 4. Germline loops: CDR1 SGDLS, CDR2 YYNGEE. The CDR3 DNA reads TGTGCCAGCAGCGTAGTACCTAGCGGAAATGAGCAGTTCTTC. It specifies CASSVVPSGNEQFF.

The chain joins TRBV13 to TRBJ2-7; weak D call: TRBD1 (6 bases). V shed 0 bases and J shed 12 bases, with 12 bases lying between them. Germline V lookup: CDR1 PRHDT, CDR2 FYEKMQ (reference sequence). This CDR3 region has 12 residues. The CDR3 protein is CASSLGTGKAYF. In DNA form, the CDR3 reads TGTGCCAGCAGCTTAGGGACAGGCAAAGCGTACTTC.

The rearrangement uses TRBV7-6 and TRBJ2-5, with no clear D. Germline CDR1 is SGHVS and CDR2 is FNYEAQ. V lost 3 bases, J lost 3 bases, and 8 bases lay in between. This CDR3 region has 13 residues. Here the CDR3 DNA reads TGTGCCAGCAGCTTTGGCGACAAAGAGACCCAGTACTTC. Translation: CASSFGDKETQYF. Drawing the rest from reference TRBV7-6 and TRBJ2-5, the complete variable domain is GAGVSQSPRYKVTKRGQDVALRCDPISGHVSLYWYRQALGQGPEFLTYFNYEAQQDKSGLPNDRFSAERPEGSISTLTIQRTEQRDSAMYRCASSFGDKETQYFGPGTRLLVL.

This clone is labeled as medium-sized. The V and J genes are TRBV6-1 and TRBJ1-2; a possible D gene is TRBD1 (5 bases). V was shortened by 11 bases and J by 1 base, with 11 bases between the two germline ends. Germline V gene data show CDR1 as MNHNS and CDR2 as SASEGT. This CDR3 is built from 12 residues. CDR3 loop: CAGGQGNYGYTF. In DNA form, the CDR3 reads TGTGCCGGTGGGCAGGGTAACTATGGCTACACCTTC.

The chain combines TRBV5-1 with TRBJ2-2; D is unclear. Germline CDR1 SGHRS, CDR2 YFSETQ. Trimming took off 5 bases at V and 5 bases at J, with 10 bases between the two ends. The CDR3 covers 13 residues. The CDR3 DNA follows: TGCGCCAGCAGTCGCGACTCGACCGGGGAGCTGTTTTTT. The encoded protein is CASSRDSTGELFF.

This chain connects TRBV13 to TRBJ2-7; 8 nucleotides match TRBD1. Germline CDR1 PRHDT, CDR2 FYEKMQ (reference sequence). V shed 0 bases, J shed 3 bases, and the junction held 1 base outside the gene matches. This CDR3 spans 14 amino acids. CDR3 coding DNA: TGTGCCAGCAGCTTAGGACAGGGGGACTACGAGCAGTACTTC. It yields the protein CASSLGQGDYEQYF.

J is TRBJ1-4 and V is TRBV6-5; D not resolved. There are 15 residues in the CDR3. V lost 0 bases, J lost 7 bases, and 12 bases lay in between. CDR1 and CDR2 from the germline V gene are MNHEY and SVGAGI. Here the CDR3 reads CASSYSGIAGEKLFF. CDR3 sequence (DNA): TGTGCCAGCAGTTACTCAGGGATAGCGGGTGAAAAACTGTTTTTT.

This chain connects TRBV28 to TRBJ2-5, with 8 bases fitting TRBD2. The germline gives CDR1 MDHEN, CDR2 SYDVKM. The junction had 9 bases not matched to a gene; V was cut back by 5 bases and J by 1 base. The length of the CDR3 is 16 residues. CDR3 amino acids: CASSPLGSGAQETQYF. The DNA for the CDR3 is TGTGCCAGCAGTCCTCTAGGTAGCGGGGCCCAAGAGACCCAGTACTTC.

V usage is TRBV5-4 and J usage is TRBJ2-3, with TRBD2 identical over 11 bases. The junction had 6 bases not matched to a gene; V was cut back by 4 bases and J by 5 bases. Germline values: CDR1 SGHNT, CDR2 YYREEE (reference sequence). CDR3 size: 15 residues. CDR3 in DNA: TGTGCCAGCAGCGGAGCTAGCGGGGGGTTAGATACGCAGTATTTT. This translates into CASSGASGGLDTQYF.

The chain links TRBV7-3 to TRBJ2-1, with TRBD2 matching 14 bases. From germline, CDR1 is SGHTA and CDR2 FQGTGA. J gave up 9 bases and V 3 bases, and 7 bases lay outside the gene matches. The CDR3 has 16 residues. The CDR3, as DNA: TGTGCCAGCAGCTTCCGACTAGCGGGGGGGCAGGGTGAGCAGTTCTTC. Translating it yields CASSFRLAGGQGEQFF. Full variable domain (rest looked up from reference TRBV7-3 and TRBJ2-1): GAGVSQTPSNKVTEKGKYVELRCDPISGHTALYWYRQSLGQGPEFLIYFQGTGAADDSGLPNDRFFAVRPEGSVSTLKIQRTERGDSAVYLCASSFRLAGGQGEQFFGPGTRLTVL.

This chain's CDR3 is CASNQQGWSYEQYF. CDR3 nucleotides: TGTGCCAGCAATCAACAGGGTTGGAGTTACGAGCAGTACTTC. This chain links TRBV6-1 with TRBJ2-7, with D maybe TRBD1 (6 bases). Germline CDR1 and CDR2: MNHNS and SASEGT. The germline V and J ends were trimmed by 7 bases and 4 bases, with 17 bases remaining between them. The CDR3 runs to 14 residues.

The gene calls are TRBV4-3 and TRBJ2-7, with a tentative D call TRBD1 (5 bases). The V end lost 3 bases, the J end lost 5 bases, and 14 bases lay between the germline ends. Germline V CDR1 and CDR2: LGHNA, YSLEER. There are 14 residues in the CDR3. The CDR3 DNA is TGCGCCAGCAGCCAGACAGCTTCAAGACACGAGCAGTACTTC. This encodes CASSQTASRHEQYF.

The V gene is TRBV5-6, the J gene TRBJ2-3, with D perhaps TRBD2 (5 bases). The CDR3 contains 14 residues. Germline lookup yields CDR1 SGHDT and CDR2 YYEEEE. With 4 bases removed from V and 3 bases from J, the gap between germline ends came to 12 bases. CDR3 protein: CASSQDRGTDTQYF. CDR3 sequence (DNA): TGTGCCAGCAGCCAGGATCGAGGGACAGATACGCAGTATTTT.

J is TRBJ1-2 and V is TRBV6-1, with a weak D call TRBD1 (5 bases). Looked up from germline, CDR1 is MNHNS and CDR2 is SASEGT. The CDR3 is 16 amino acids. The V gene lost 3 bases and the J gene lost 5 bases, with 19 bases spanning the gap. CDR3 nucleotides: TGTGCCAGCAGTGAGTGGCTCCTGGACATCAAATATGGCTACACCTTC. Protein: CASSEWLLDIKYGYTF.

The CDR3 protein is CASSQRGGGGADTQYF. The CDR3, as DNA: TGCGCCAGCAGCCAAAGAGGAGGCGGGGGGGCAGATACGCAGTATTTT. This chain connects TRBV4-1 to TRBJ2-3, with 9 bases matching TRBD2. This CDR3 region has 16 residues. J gave up 4 bases and V 2 bases, and 7 bases lay outside the gene matches. CDR1 is MGHRA, CDR2 YSYEKL, per germline.

The gene calls are TRBV6-5 and TRBJ2-4; D perhaps matches TRBD2 (5 bases). The V end lost 10 bases, the J end lost 6 bases, and 10 bases lay between the germline ends. CDR1 and CDR2 (germline): MNHEY, SVGAGI. The CDR3 has 11 residues. The CDR3 sequence: CATTGINIQYF. For the CDR3, the DNA is TGTGCCACAACGGGGATAAACATTCAGTACTTC.

This chain connects TRBV19 to TRBJ2-7; 9 bases agree with TRBD1. Per the germline V gene, CDR1 is LNHDA and CDR2 is SQIVND (reference sequence). There are 14 residues in the CDR3. The V gene end was trimmed by 9 bases and the J gene end by 5 bases; junction bases not matched to a gene: 11. In DNA, the CDR3 is TGTGCCAGCGGTCTACAGGGGGCTCCCCACGAGCAGTACTTC. Translation: CASGLQGAPHEQYF.

Only a few counts were recorded for this clone. This sequence joins TRBV7-9 and TRBJ2-6, with 7 bases matching TRBD2. V shed 11 bases, J shed 0 bases, and the junction held 13 bases outside the gene matches. CDR1 is SEHNR, CDR2 FQNEAQ, per germline (reference sequence). The CDR3 totals 17 residues. CDR3 residues: CAPGRDHPRSGANVLTF. CDR3 bases: TGTGCCCCGGGGAGGGACCATCCCCGCTCTGGGGCCAACGTCCTGACTTTC.

The chain is built from TRBV4-3 and TRBJ2-7; 8 bases are a match to TRBD2. Losses at the gene ends were 0 bases for V and 3 bases for J; bases not matched to a gene: 4. CDR1 and CDR2 (germline): LGHNA, YSLEER. The CDR3 is 15 amino acids. The CDR3 is CASSQDLAGGYEQYF. The CDR3 DNA reads TGCGCCAGCAGCCAAGATCTCGCGGGGGGCTACGAGCAGTACTTC.

The rearrangement links TRBV6-5 to TRBJ2-7; 9 bases line up with TRBD1. CDR1 MNHEY and CDR2 SVGAGI come from the germline V gene. The CDR3 covers 15 residues. The J segment lost 3 bases and the V segment lost 7 bases, leaving 10 bases of the junction unmatched. The CDR3 DNA follows: TGTGCCAGCAAGTCCCGGGCGGGACAGGGCTACGAGCAGTACTTC. Translated, it gives CASKSRAGQGYEQYF.

This clone was observed a handful of times. The chain recombines TRBV28 with TRBJ1-5, with D uncertain. CDR1 and CDR2 (germline): MDHEN, SYDVKM. The CDR3 spans 15 residues. Trimming cost V 6 bases and J 3 bases, with 15 bases left between them. Here the CDR3 DNA reads TGTGCCAGCAGCCCCGCAGCGCTATACAATCAGCCCCAGCATTTT. The encoded protein is CASSPAALYNQPQHF.

The count of this clone is one. The chain carries TRBV4-2 and TRBJ2-3; 11 positions match TRBD2. CDR1 is LGHNA and CDR2 is YNFKEQ in the germline V gene. The CDR3 length is 15 residues. The junction had 3 bases not matched to a gene; V was cut back by 1 base and J by 6 bases. The DNA of the CDR3 is TGTGCCAGCAGCCAAGCAAGGACTAGCGGGGATACGCAGTATTTT. Translating it yields CASSQARTSGDTQYF.

The chain joins TRBV15 to TRBJ2-7; 7 nucleotides align to TRBD1. The J segment lost 3 bases and the V segment lost 5 bases, leaving 4 bases of the junction unmatched. The CDR3 loop spans 13 amino acids. Germline CDR1 LNHNV, CDR2 YYDKDF (reference sequence). CDR3 coding DNA: TGTGCCACCAGCCATTCAGGGGGCTACGAGCAGTACTTC. Its translation is CATSHSGGYEQYF.

The chain joins TRBV6-5 to TRBJ2-7; no firm D call. Trimming took 6 bases from V and 3 from J, leaving 6 bases between them. The CDR3 is 11 amino acids. Germline assignment: CDR1 MNHEY and CDR2 SVGAGI. DNA for the CDR3: TGTGCCAGCAGCCACAGCTACGAGCAGTACTTC. This encodes CASSHSYEQYF.

The CDR3 DNA is TGTGCCAGCAGTCAGGGGGCGCCGAACACTGAAGCTTTCTTT. Translation gives CASSQGAPNTEAFF. The J gene is TRBJ1-1, the V gene TRBV6-5; 8 nucleotides align to TRBD1. Germline trimming cut 5 bases from V and 1 base from J; bases unmatched to any gene: 3. Germline-derived CDR1 and CDR2 are MNHEY and SVGAGI. This CDR3 has 14 amino acids.

The rearrangement joins TRBV2 to TRBJ1-1; tentative D call: TRBD1 (6 bases). CDR3 size: 13 residues. The V end lost 5 bases, the J end lost 3 bases, and 10 bases lay between the germline ends. From germline, CDR1 is SNHLY and CDR2 FYNNEI. This chain's CDR3 is CASSRHRDTEAFF. CDR3 coding DNA: TGTGCCAGCAGTCGCCACAGGGACACTGAAGCTTTCTTT.

This clone was seen only once. One end of the junction is discordant with germline, which a read error may explain. This rearrangement joins TRBV29-1 to TRBJ1-5; unclear D gene. Germline V lookup: CDR1 SQVTM, CDR2 ANQGSEA. The CDR3 sequence is 13 residues long. The CDR3 reads CSVGGVSDQPQHF. CDR3 DNA: TGCAGCGTGGGAGGAGTTAGCGATCAGCCCCAGCATTTT.